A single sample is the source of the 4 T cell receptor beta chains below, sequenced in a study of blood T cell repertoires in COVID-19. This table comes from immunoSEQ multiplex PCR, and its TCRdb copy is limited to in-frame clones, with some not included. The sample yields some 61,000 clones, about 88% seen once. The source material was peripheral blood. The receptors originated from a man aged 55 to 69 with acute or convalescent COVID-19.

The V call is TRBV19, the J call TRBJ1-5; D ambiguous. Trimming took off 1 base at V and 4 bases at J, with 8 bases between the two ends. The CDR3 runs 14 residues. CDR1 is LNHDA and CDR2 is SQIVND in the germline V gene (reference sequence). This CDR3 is CASSIVPGNQPQHF. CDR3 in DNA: TGTGCCAGTAGTATAGTACCGGGTAATCAGCCCCAGCATTTT.

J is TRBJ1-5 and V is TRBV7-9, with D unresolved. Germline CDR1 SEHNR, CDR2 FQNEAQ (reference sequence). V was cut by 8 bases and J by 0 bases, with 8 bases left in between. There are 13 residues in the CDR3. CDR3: CASAIHSNQPQHF. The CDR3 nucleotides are TGTGCCAGCGCTATCCATAGCAATCAGCCCCAGCATTTT. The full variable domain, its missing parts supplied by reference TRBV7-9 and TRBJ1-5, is DTGVSQNPRHKITKRGQNVTFRCDPISEHNRLYWYRQTLGQGPEFLTYFQNEAQLEKSRLLSDRFSAERPKGSFSTLEIQRTEQGDSAMYLCASAIHSNQPQHFGDGTRLSIL.

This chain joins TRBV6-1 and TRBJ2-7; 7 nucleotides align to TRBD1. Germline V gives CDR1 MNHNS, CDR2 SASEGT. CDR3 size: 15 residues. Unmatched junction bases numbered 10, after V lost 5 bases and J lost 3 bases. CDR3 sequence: CASSSTGARNYEQYF. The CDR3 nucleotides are TGTGCCAGCAGTTCCACAGGGGCGCGGAACTACGAGCAGTACTTC.

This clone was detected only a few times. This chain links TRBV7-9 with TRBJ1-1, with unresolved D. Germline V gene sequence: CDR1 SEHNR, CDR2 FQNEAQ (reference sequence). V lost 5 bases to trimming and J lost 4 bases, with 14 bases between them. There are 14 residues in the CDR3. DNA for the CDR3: TGTGCCAGCAGCCCCGGAGCGCCGATCACTGAAGCTTTCTTT. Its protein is CASSPGAPITEAFF.